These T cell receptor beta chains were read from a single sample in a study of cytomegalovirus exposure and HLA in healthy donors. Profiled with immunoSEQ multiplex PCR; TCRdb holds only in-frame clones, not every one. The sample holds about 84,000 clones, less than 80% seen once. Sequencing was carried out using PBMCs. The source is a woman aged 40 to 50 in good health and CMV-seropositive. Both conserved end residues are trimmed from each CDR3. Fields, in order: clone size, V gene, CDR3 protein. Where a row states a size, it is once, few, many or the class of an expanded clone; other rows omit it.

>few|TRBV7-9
ASSLGTGSYEQY
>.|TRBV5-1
ASSQRPGGVDTEAF
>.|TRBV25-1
ASSYTGNTIY
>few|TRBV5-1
ASSLGWGPAADTQY
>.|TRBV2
ASGTSVTDTQY
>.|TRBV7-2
ASSPHQNYGYT
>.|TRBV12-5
ASGSRETQY
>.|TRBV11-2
ASSLLVGLAGGEQY
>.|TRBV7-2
ASSLALAGGETQY
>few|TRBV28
ASNRGSNTGELF
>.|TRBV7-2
ASSLVREETQY
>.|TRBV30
AYETGGDEAF
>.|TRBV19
ASTPPSSRNEQF
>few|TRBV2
ASRGQGVYNEQF
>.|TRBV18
ASSLNSGGTEAF
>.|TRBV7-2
ASSLRQGRGTEAF
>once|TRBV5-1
ASSLGTSGYNEQF